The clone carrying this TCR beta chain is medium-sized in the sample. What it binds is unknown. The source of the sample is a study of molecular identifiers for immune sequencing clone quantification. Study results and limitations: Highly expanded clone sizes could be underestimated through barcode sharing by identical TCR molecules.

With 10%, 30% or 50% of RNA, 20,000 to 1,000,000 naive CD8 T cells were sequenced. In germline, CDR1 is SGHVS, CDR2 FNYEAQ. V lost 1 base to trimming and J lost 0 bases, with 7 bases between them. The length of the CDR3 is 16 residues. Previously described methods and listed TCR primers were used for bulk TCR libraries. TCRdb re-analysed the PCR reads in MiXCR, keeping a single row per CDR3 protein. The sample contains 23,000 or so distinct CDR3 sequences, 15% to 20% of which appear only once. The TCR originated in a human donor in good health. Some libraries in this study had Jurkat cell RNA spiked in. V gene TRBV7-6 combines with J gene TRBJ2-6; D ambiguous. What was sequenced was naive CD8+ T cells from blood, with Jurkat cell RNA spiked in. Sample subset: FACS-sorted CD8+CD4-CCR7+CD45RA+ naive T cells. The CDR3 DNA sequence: TGTGCCAGCAGCTTAGGCCGGAGCTCTGGGGCCAACGTCCTGACTTTC. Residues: CASSLGRSSGANVLTF.